This TCR beta chain was found in a study of blood T cell repertoires in COVID-19. Study-level background: Both acute and convalescent COVID-19 samples were obtained from the United States, Italy and Spain. The analysed material was cDNA or gDNA that came from T cells, B-cell-depleted T cells, or PBMCs.

V lost 2 bases, J lost 6 bases, and 4 bases stayed unmatched. The CDR3 length is 14 residues. Germline V gene sequence: CDR1 MDHEN, CDR2 SYDVKM. In the source study's methods: Amplification with reference gene primers provided the estimates of nucleated cell counts. The assay was immunoSEQ multiplex PCR, and TCRdb's table has in-frame clones only and misses some. From that table come the V and J calls and clone size; the DNA was used to work out D and trimming. The sample carries 200,000 to 300,000 clones, about 91% recorded once. This sequence originates from a man older than 75 with acute or convalescent COVID-19. J is TRBJ1-5 and V is TRBV28; 7 bases agree with TRBD1. Sequencing was done on a sample of peripheral blood. This CDR3 is CASSLAQGTQPQHF. The CDR3 DNA is TGTGCCAGCAGTTTAGCACAGGGGACTCAGCCCCAGCATTTT. Drawing the rest from reference TRBV28 and TRBJ1-5, the complete variable domain is DVKVTQSSRYLVKRTGEKVFLECVQDMDHENMFWYRQDPGLGLRLIYFSYDVKMKEKGDIPEGYSVSREKKERFSLILESASTNQTSMYLCASSLAQGTQPQHFGDGTRLSIL.